This TCR beta chain comes out of a study of blood T cells in healthy people across ages. Study results and limitations: Older age went with lower TCR beta diversity per million T cells, in a roughly linear way.

Turning to this clonotype: Its matching antigen is unknown.

Using a J-beta primer mix together with a sample-barcoded 5' primer, a second PCR was run for roughly 7 to 11 cycles. TCRdb re-derived calls from the 5' RACE reads in MiXCR, one entry per CDR3 protein. The sample yields 1,500,000 or so distinct CDR3 sequences, approximately 63% seen once. Between the trimmed V and J ends, which lost 6 bases and 4 bases, there was a span of 11 bases. CDR1 and CDR2 (germline): DFQATT, SNEGSKA (reference sequence). The CDR3 contains 12 residues. Approximately 9.4 milliliters was the volume of peripheral blood drawn from each donor. Isolation of PBMCs gave at least 6 million cells per sample.

The sample comprised blood. The V gene is TRBV20-1, the J gene TRBJ2-3; D is ambiguous. The clonotype comes from a man younger than 30 in good health. CDR3 bases: TGCAGTGCCCCATTGCCCCCAGATACGCAGTATTTT. Its translation is CSAPLPPDTQYF.